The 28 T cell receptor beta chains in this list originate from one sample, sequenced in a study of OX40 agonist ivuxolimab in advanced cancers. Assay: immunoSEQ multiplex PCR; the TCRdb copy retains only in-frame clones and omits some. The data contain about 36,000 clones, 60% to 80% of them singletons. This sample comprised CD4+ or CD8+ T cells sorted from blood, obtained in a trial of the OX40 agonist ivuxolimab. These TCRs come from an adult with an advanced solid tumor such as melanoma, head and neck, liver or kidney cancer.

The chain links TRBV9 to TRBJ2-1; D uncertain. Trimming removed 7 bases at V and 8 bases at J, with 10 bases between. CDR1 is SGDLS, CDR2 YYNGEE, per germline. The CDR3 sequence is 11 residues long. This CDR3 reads CASGPTHEQFF. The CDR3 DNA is TGTGCCAGCGGACCTACCCATGAGCAGTTCTTC.

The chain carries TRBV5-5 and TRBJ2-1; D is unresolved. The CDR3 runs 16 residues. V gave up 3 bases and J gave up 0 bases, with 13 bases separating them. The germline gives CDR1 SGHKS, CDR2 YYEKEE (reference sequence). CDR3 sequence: CASSSLGGSSYNEQFF. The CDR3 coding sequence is TGTGCCAGCAGCTCTTTAGGCGGAAGCTCCTACAATGAGCAGTTCTTC.

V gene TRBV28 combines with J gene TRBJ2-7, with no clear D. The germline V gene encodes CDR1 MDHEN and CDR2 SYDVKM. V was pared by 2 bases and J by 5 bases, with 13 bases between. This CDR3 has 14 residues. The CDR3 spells CASSLRPFGHEQYF. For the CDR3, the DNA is TGTGCCAGCAGTTTAAGACCCTTTGGCCACGAGCAGTACTTC.

Here the CDR3 DNA reads TGCGCCAGCAGCCCGAACCGGGGGGGGTTCGGATATGGCTACACCTTC. As protein: CASSPNRGGFGYGYTF. The chain carries TRBV4-3 and TRBJ1-2; possibly TRBD1 for D (5 bases). V was pared by 4 bases and J by 5 bases, with 20 bases between. Looked up from germline, CDR1 is LGHNA and CDR2 is YSLEER. This CDR3 contains 16 residues.

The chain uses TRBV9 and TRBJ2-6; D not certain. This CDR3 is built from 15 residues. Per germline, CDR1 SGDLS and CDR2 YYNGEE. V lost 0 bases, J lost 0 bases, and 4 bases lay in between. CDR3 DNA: TGTGCCAGCAGCGTAGGGTTCTCTGGGGCCAACGTCCTGACTTTC. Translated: CASSVGFSGANVLTF.

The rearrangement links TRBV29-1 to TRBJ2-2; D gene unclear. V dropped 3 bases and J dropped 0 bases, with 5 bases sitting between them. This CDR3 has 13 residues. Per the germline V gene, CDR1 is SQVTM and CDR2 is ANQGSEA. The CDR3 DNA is TGCAGCGTTGAGGTTTCGAACACCGGGGAGCTGTTTTTT. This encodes CSVEVSNTGELFF.

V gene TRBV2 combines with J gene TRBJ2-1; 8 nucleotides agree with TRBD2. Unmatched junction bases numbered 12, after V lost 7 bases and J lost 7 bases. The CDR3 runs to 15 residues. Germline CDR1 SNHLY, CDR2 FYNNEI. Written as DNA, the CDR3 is TGTGCCAGCATCCCCACTAGCGGTCGTTCTAATGAGCAGTTCTTC. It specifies CASIPTSGRSNEQFF.

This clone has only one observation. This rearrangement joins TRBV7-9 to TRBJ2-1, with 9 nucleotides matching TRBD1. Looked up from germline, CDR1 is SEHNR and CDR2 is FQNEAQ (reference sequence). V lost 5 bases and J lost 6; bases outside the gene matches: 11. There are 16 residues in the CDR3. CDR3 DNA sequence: TGTGCCAGCAGCCCCTCTATACAGGGGGCGCGCAATGAGCAGTTCTTC. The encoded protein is CASSPSIQGARNEQFF.

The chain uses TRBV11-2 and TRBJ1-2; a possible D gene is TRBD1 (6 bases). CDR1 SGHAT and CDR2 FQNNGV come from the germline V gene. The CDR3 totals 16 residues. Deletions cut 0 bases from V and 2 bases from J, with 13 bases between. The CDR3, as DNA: TGTGCCAGCAGCTTAGATAAGGGGGGATCCAACTATGGCTACACCTTC. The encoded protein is CASSLDKGGSNYGYTF.

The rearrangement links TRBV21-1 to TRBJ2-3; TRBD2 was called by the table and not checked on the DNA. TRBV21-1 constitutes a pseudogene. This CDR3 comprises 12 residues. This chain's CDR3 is CASSKAGGAQYF. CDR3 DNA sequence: TGTGCCAGCAGCAAAGCAGGAGGCGCGCAGTATTTT.

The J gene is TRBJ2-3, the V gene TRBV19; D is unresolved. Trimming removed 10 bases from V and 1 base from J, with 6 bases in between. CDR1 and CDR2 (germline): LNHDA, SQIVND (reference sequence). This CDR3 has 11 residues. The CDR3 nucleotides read TGTGCCACCGGGCGCACAGATACGCAGTATTTT. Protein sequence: CATGRTDTQYF.

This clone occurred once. CDR3 in amino acids: CASSEVSSGRAGNEQFF. DNA of the CDR3: TGTGCCAGCAGTGAGGTTTCTAGCGGGAGGGCCGGAAATGAGCAGTTCTTC. The rearrangement uses TRBV6-1 and TRBJ2-1; TRBD2 aligns across 12 bases. CDR3 length: 17 residues. V shed 3 bases, J shed 7 bases, and the junction held 10 bases outside the gene matches. Germline lookup yields CDR1 MNHNS and CDR2 SASEGT.

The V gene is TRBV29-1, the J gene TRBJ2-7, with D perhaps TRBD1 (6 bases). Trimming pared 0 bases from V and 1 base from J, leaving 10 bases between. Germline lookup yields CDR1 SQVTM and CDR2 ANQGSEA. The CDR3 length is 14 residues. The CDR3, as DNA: TGCAGCGTTGAAGATCTTGGACAGTCCTACGAGCAGTACTTC. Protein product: CSVEDLGQSYEQYF.

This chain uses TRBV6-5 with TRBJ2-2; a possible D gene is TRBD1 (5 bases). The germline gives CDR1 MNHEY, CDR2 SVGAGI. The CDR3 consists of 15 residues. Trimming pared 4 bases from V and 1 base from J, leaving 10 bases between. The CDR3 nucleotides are TGTGCCAGCAGTTCTCGGCAGGGGAACACCGGGGAGCTGTTTTTT. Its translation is CASSSRQGNTGELFF.

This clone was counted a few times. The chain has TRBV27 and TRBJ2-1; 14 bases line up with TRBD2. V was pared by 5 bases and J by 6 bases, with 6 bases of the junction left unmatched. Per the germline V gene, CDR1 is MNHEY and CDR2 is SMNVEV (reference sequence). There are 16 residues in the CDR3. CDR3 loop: CASSPWTSGGSNEQFF. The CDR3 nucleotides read TGTGCCAGCAGTCCTTGGACTAGCGGGGGGAGCAATGAGCAGTTCTTC.

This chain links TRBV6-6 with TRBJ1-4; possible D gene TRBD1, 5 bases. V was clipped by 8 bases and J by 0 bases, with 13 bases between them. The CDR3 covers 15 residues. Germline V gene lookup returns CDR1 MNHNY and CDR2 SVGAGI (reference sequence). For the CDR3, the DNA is TGTGCCAGCTGCGGGGGGGGTGCAACTAATGAAAAACTGTTTTTT. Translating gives CASCGGGATNEKLFF.

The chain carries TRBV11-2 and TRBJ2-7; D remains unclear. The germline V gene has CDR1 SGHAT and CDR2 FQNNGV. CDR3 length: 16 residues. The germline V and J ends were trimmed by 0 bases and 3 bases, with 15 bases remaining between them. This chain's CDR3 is CASSLDLSPFSYEQYF. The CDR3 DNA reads TGTGCCAGCAGCTTAGATCTCTCCCCCTTTAGCTACGAGCAGTACTTC.

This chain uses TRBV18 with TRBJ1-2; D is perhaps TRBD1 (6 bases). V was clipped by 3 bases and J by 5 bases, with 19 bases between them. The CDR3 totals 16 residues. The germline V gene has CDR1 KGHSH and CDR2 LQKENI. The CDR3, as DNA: TGTGCCAGCTCACCCGGGACACTTATTGGACAATATGGCTACACCTTC. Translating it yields CASSPGTLIGQYGYTF.

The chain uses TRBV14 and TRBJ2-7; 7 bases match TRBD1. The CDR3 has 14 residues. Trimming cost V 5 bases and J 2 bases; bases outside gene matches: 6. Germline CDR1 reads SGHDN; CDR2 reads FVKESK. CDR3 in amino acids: CASSSGQAPYEQYF. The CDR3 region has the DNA TGTGCCAGCAGCTCCGGACAGGCCCCCTACGAGCAGTACTTC.

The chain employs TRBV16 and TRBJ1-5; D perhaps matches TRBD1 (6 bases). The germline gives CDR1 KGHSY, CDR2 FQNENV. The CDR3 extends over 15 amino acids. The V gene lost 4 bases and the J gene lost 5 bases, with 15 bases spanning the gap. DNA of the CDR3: TGTGCCAGCAGCCCCTGGACAGTGGGGGATCAGCCCCAGCATTTT. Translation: CASSPWTVGDQPQHF.

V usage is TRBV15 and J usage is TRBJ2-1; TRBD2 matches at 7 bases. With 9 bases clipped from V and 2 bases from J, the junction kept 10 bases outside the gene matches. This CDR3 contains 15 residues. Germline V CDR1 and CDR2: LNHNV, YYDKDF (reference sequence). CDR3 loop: CATQPTTSPYNEQFF. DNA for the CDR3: TGTGCCACTCAGCCGACGACTAGCCCCTACAATGAGCAGTTCTTC.

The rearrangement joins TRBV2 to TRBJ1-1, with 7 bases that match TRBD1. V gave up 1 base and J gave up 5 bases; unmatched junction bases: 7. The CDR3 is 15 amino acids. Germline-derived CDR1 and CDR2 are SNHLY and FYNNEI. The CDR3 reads CASSEDGQEGTEAFF. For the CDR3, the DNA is TGTGCCAGCAGTGAAGATGGACAGGAGGGAACTGAAGCTTTCTTT.

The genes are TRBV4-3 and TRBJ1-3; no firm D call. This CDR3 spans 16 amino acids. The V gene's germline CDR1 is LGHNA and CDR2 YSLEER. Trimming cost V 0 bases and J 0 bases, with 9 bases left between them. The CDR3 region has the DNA TGCGCCAGCAGCCAAGATGGCAGGACCTCTGGAAACACCATATATTTT. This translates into CASSQDGRTSGNTIYF.

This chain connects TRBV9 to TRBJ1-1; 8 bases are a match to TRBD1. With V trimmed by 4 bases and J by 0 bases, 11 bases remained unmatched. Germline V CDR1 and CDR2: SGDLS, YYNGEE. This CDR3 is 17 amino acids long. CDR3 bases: TGTGCCAGCAGCCCGGACAGGGATGTATACATGAACACTGAAGCTTTCTTT. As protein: CASSPDRDVYMNTEAFF.

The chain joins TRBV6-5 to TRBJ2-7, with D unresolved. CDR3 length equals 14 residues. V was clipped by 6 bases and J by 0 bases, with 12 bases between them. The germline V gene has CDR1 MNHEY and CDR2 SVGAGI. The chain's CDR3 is CASRAGPSSYEQYF. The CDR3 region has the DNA TGTGCCAGCAGGGCCGGGCCGAGCTCCTACGAGCAGTACTTC.

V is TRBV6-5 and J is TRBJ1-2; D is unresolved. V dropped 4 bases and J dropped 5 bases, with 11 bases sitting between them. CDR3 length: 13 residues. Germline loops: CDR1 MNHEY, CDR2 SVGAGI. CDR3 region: CASSWGGGYGYTF. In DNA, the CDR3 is TGTGCCAGCAGTTGGGGAGGCGGGTATGGCTACACCTTC.

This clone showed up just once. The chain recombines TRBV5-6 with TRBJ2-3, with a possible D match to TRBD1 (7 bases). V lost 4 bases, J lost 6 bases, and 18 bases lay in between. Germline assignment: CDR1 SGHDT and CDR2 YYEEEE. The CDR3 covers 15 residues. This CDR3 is CASSKTGRYSDTQYF. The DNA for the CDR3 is TGTGCCAGCAGCAAGACAGGGAGGTATAGCGATACGCAGTATTTT.

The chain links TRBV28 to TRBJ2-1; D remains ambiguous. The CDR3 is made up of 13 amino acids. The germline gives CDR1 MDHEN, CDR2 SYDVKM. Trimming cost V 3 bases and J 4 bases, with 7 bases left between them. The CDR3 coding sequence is TGTGCCAGCAGTTTTGTCGGGTACAATGAGCAGTTCTTC. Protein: CASSFVGYNEQFF.